This TCR beta chain was captured in a study of T cell repertoires in cytomegalovirus infection. Across the study: CMV infection plus the matching HLA type was flagged by public TCR beta signatures.

One entry per CDR3 protein, called by TCRdb with MiXCR from the reads. The sample consists of approximately 400,000 distinct CDR3 sequences, 25% to 40% of them appearing once. The V and J ends lost 7 bases and 1 base respectively, with 14 bases between them. The CDR3 loop spans 14 amino acids. Germline V lookup: CDR1 SGHRS, CDR2 YFSETQ. The chain has TRBV5-1 and TRBJ1-1, with TRBD1 as a possible D gene (6 bases). This clonotype was obtained from a human donor in good health (CMV status not recorded). Some clones in this sample may be carry-over from other donors' samples. What was sequenced was PBMCs. CDR3 residues: CASRQTGANTEAFF. CDR3 coding DNA: TGCGCCAGCCGTCAGACAGGCGCGAACACTGAAGCTTTCTTT.